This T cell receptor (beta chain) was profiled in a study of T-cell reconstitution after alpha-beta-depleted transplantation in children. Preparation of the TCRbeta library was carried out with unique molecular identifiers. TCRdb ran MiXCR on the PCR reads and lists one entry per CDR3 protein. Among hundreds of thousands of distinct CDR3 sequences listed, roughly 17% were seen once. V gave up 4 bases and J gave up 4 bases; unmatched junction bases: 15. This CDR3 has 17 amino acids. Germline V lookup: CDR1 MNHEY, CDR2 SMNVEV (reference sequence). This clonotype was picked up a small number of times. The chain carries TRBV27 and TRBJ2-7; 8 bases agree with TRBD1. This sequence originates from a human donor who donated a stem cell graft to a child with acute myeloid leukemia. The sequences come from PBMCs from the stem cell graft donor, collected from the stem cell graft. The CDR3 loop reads CASSSFRTGTFTYEQYF. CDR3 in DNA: TGTGCCAGCAGTTCCTTCAGGACAGGGACTTTTACGTACGAGCAGTACTTC.